A single sample gave rise to the 19 T cell receptor beta chains below, sequenced in a study of follicular helper T cells after annual influenza vaccination (dated by TCRdb to between 2016 and 2019). What the time point label conveys for this sample: 2015-2016 season, 7 days after influenza vaccination. Receptor amplification or capture employed the immunoSEQ multiplex PCR assay. Here the immuneACCESS table is served through TCRdb, limited to in-frame sequences with V and J called. Missing clones are a known gap in these copies; in checked studies unresolved V genes cover under half, and the rest lacks a known reason. For this sample the table gives 10,000 to 11,000 clones, of which about 82% were detected only once. The ten most abundant clones make up around 0.5% of the sample. This material consisted of CXCR5+ CD38- circulating T follicular helper cells from blood, taken 7 days after influenza vaccination. The sample's cell subset or site label, decoded: circulating Tfh, non-naive CD4+CXCR5+PD-1+ (ICOS+CD38+ or ICOS-CD38-). These receptors were obtained from an adult who received the influenza vaccine.

The V call is TRBV27, the J call TRBJ1-5; 7 bases are shared with TRBD1. Trimming removed 8 bases from V and 2 bases from J; junction bases left unmatched: 6. Germline CDR1 and CDR2: MNHEY and SMNVEV (reference sequence). The CDR3 length is 14 residues. CDR3 sequence (DNA): TGTGCCAGCTCAGGGGGACCTCGCAATCAGCCCCAGCATTTT. Translating it yields CASSGGPRNQPQHF.

The V and J genes are TRBV6-1 and TRBJ2-7; D remains unclear. The CDR3 loop spans 11 amino acids. The germline V gene has CDR1 MNHNS and CDR2 SASEGT. Trimming stripped 2 bases from V and 7 bases from J, with 6 bases between. The CDR3 DNA follows: TGTGCCAGCAGTGAATCCCTGGAGCAGTACTTC. Its translation is CASSESLEQYF.

V is TRBV29-1 and J is TRBJ1-2; 11 bases agree with TRBD1. V lost 6 bases, J lost 7 bases, and 7 bases stayed unmatched. This CDR3 is 13 amino acids long. Germline CDR1 reads SQVTM; CDR2 reads ANQGSEA. CDR3 residues: CSVRTGGATGYTF. CDR3 nucleotide sequence: TGCAGCGTCCGGACAGGGGGCGCAACTGGCTACACCTTC.

This rearrangement joins TRBV15 to TRBJ2-5, with 9 bases matching TRBD1. CDR3 length: 15 amino acids. The germline gives CDR1 LNHNV, CDR2 YYDKDF (reference sequence). V lost 9 bases, J lost 2 bases, and 10 bases stayed unmatched. For the CDR3, the DNA is TGTGCCACGAGCTTAGGGACAGGGAGACAAGAGACCCAGTACTTC. This sequence encodes CATSLGTGRQETQYF. The entire variable domain, with the rest obtained from reference TRBV15 and TRBJ2-5, is as follows: DAMVIQNPRYQVTQFGKPVTLSCSQTLNHNVMYWYQQKSSQAPKLLFHYYDKDFNNEADTPDNFQSRRPNTSFCFLDIRSPGLGDTAMYLCATSLGTGRQETQYFGPGTRLLVL.

The chain recombines TRBV18 with TRBJ1-3; D possibly corresponds to TRBD1 (5 bases). The germline CDR1 and CDR2 sequences are KGHSH and LQKENI. The V and J ends lost 3 bases and 2 bases respectively, with 11 bases between them. The CDR3 totals 15 residues. Here the CDR3 reads CASSPSGTAGNTIYF. The CDR3 DNA reads TGTGCCAGCTCACCGTCCGGGACCGCTGGAAACACCATATATTTT.

Worth noting for this clone: This CDR3 is also generated by other DNA sequences in the sample. The chain joins TRBV5-1 to TRBJ1-1, with 7 bases that match TRBD1. Germline V gene sequence: CDR1 SGHRS, CDR2 YFSETQ. CDR3 length: 16 residues. Trimming cost V 0 bases and J 0 bases; bases outside gene matches: 5. The CDR3 DNA is TGCGCCAGCAGCTTGGGGGACAGAGACATGAACACTGAAGCTTTCTTT. It is translated as CASSLGDRDMNTEAFF.

The chain carries TRBV4-3 and TRBJ2-2; D may be TRBD1 (5 bases). Germline V gives CDR1 LGHNA, CDR2 YSLEER. The CDR3 totals 16 residues. V was pared by 0 bases and J by 7 bases, with 15 bases between. The CDR3 bases are TGCGCCAGCAGCCAAGATTCCAGGGTACAAATCGGGGAGCTGTTTTTT. It specifies CASSQDSRVQIGELFF.

The chain combines TRBV14 with TRBJ1-3, with a possible D match to TRBD1 (5 bases). The germline gives CDR1 SGHDN, CDR2 FVKESK. The CDR3 totals 18 residues. Between the trimmed V and J ends, which lost 0 bases and 3 bases, there was a span of 18 bases. The CDR3 DNA sequence: TGTGCCAGCAGCCAAGATCCTGGTTTAGGGGCCGATGGAAACACCATATATTTT. Translated, it gives CASSQDPGLGADGNTIYF.

This chain uses TRBV19 with TRBJ1-1; TRBD1 agrees at 10 bases. The germline V gene encodes CDR1 LNHDA and CDR2 SQIVND (reference sequence). There are 14 residues in the CDR3. Trimming took 6 bases from V and 6 from J; bases not matched to a gene: 7. The CDR3 protein is CASSETGGNAEAFF. The CDR3 region has the DNA TGTGCCAGTAGCGAGACAGGGGGCAATGCTGAAGCTTTCTTT.

The chain links TRBV5-1 to TRBJ1-1; TRBD1 aligns across 7 bases. CDR1 is SGHRS and CDR2 is YFSETQ in the germline V gene. V lost 3 bases, J lost 0 bases, and 2 bases stayed unmatched. CDR3 length: 14 residues. The CDR3 DNA reads as TGCGCCAGCAGCTCGGACAGGTTGAACACTGAAGCTTTCTTT. Amino acid sequence: CASSSDRLNTEAFF. Filled out from reference TRBV5-1 and TRBJ1-1, the complete variable domain reads KAGVTQTPRYLIKTRGQQVTLSCSPISGHRSVSWYQQTPGQGLQFLFEYFSETQRNKGNFPGRFSGRQFSNSRSEMNVSTLELGDSALYLCASSSDRLNTEAFFGQGTRLTVV.

The chain employs TRBV5-1 and TRBJ1-1; D perhaps matches TRBD1 (5 bases). The CDR3 extends over 15 amino acids. Germline V lookup: CDR1 SGHRS, CDR2 YFSETQ. With 5 bases removed from V and 1 base from J, the gap between germline ends came to 15 bases. In DNA form, the CDR3 reads TGCGCCAGCAGTCATGGGGCAGGGTGGAACACTGAAGCTTTCTTT. Its translation is CASSHGAGWNTEAFF.

CDR3: CAWSLPLGRPYGYTF. CDR3 bases: TGTGCCTGGAGTTTACCCTTGGGCAGACCCTATGGCTACACCTTC. The rearrangement uses TRBV30 and TRBJ1-2; D ambiguous. Trimming took 2 bases from V and 4 from J, leaving 17 bases between them. The CDR3 extends over 15 amino acids. Germline loops: CDR1 GTSNPN, CDR2 SVGIG (reference sequence).

This clone appeared once. The chain has TRBV7-9 and TRBJ2-3; D is uncertain. The CDR3 is 15 residues long. The V end was cut by 0 bases, the J end by 3 bases, with 10 bases between. Germline CDR1 and CDR2: SEHNR and FQNEAQ (reference sequence). Here the CDR3 reads CASSLASGPTDTQYF. In DNA, the CDR3 is TGTGCCAGCAGCTTAGCGTCAGGACCTACAGATACGCAGTATTTT.

V gene TRBV10-3 combines with J gene TRBJ1-1, with a tentative D call TRBD1 (5 bases). Trimming removed 10 bases from V and 1 base from J, with 16 bases in between. This CDR3 is 14 amino acids long. Germline CDR1 is ENHRY and CDR2 is SYGVKD. The CDR3 region has the DNA TGTGCCACCCATCGGGACTTTAGGAACACTGAAGCTTTCTTT. Translating it yields CATHRDFRNTEAFF.

The chain uses TRBV7-9 and TRBJ2-2; 8 nucleotides align to TRBD2. CDR1 and CDR2 from the germline V gene are SEHNR and FQNEAQ (reference sequence). J lost 3 bases, V lost 5 bases, and 5 bases had no gene match. The CDR3 has 15 amino acids. CDR3 amino acids: CASSVILADTGELFF. CDR3 sequence (DNA): TGTGCCAGCAGCGTAATACTAGCGGACACCGGGGAGCTGTTTTTT. Together with reference TRBV7-9 and TRBJ2-2, the CDR3 gives the full variable domain: DTGVSQNPRHKITKRGQNVTFRCDPISEHNRLYWYRQTLGQGPEFLTYFQNEAQLEKSRLLSDRFSAERPKGSFSTLEIQRTEQGDSAMYLCASSVILADTGELFFGEGSRLTVL.

This chain links TRBV4-1 with TRBJ1-1; a weak D match, TRBD1 (6 bases). Germline V gene data show CDR1 as MGHRA and CDR2 as YSYEKL. Trimming took off 3 bases at V and 6 bases at J, with 11 bases between the two ends. This CDR3 spans 13 amino acids. CDR3 region: CASSQVRGPEAFF. The CDR3 bases are TGCGCCAGCAGCCAGGTCAGGGGTCCTGAAGCTTTCTTT.

This clone was counted a few times. This chain connects TRBV6-1 to TRBJ1-4, with D maybe TRBD1 (5 bases). Germline values: CDR1 MNHNS, CDR2 SASEGT. Trimming removed 3 bases at V and 3 bases at J, with 11 bases between. This CDR3 is 15 amino acids long. CDR3 in DNA: TGTGCCAGCAGTGATTTGGGGCCGCCTAATGAAAAACTGTTTTTT. Translated, it gives CASSDLGPPNEKLFF.

The chain couples TRBV11-2 to TRBJ2-7; D unclear. The CDR3 runs to 12 residues. Germline CDR1 is SGHAT and CDR2 is FQNNGV. Trimming cost V 4 bases and J 4 bases, with 8 bases left between them. The CDR3 reads CASSSEHYEQYF. In nucleotides, the CDR3 is TGTGCCAGCAGCTCCGAACATTACGAGCAGTACTTC.

In its sample, this clone was seen once. The V call is TRBV6-6, the J call TRBJ2-1; 8 positions agree with TRBD2. CDR3 size: 14 residues. The germline V gene has CDR1 MNHNY and CDR2 SVGAGI (reference sequence). With V trimmed by 4 bases and J by 4 bases, 3 bases remained unmatched. The CDR3 DNA follows: TGTGCCAGCAGTTCCGGGGGGGTATACAATGAGCAGTTCTTC. Amino acid sequence: CASSSGGVYNEQFF.